This TCR beta chain was retrieved from a study of T cell responses to AZD1222 COVID-19 vaccine. Sequenced by immunoSEQ multiplex PCR; TCRdb stores in-frame clones only, minus some. The table includes about 140,000 clones, 85% to 90% detected once. Broader study findings: It was only after the peak T cell response that any repertoires were sampled. CD4 TCRs associated with vaccination spanned spike, dominating at 160-218 and 743-854. Nearly half of the spike-specific TCRs reportedly recognize variant regions that carry no mutations. Only a handful of AZD1222 recipients were seropositive at baseline.

Losses at the gene ends were 4 bases for V and 4 bases for J; bases not matched to a gene: 5. The CDR3 is made up of 14 amino acids. CDR1 is KGHDR, CDR2 SFDVKD, per germline. Note on this clone: Its target is unknown. Within the sample, other DNA sequences also encode this same CDR3.

The sequence came from an adult who received the AZD1222 COVID-19 vaccine. The source was peripheral blood, collected 28 days after the second AZD1222 dose. V usage is TRBV24-1 and J usage is TRBJ2-5; 7 bases align to TRBD2. CDR3 region: CATSDPSGAETQYF. The DNA for the CDR3 is TGTGCCACCAGTGACCCAAGCGGGGCAGAGACCCAGTACTTC.